This T cell receptor beta chain was identified in a study of cytomegalovirus exposure and HLA in healthy donors. Germline V gene lookup returns CDR1 MDHEN and CDR2 SYDVKM. There are 15 residues in the CDR3. V was pared by 5 bases and J by 11 bases, with 17 bases of the junction left unmatched. PCR used 60 Vbeta primers and 13 Jbeta primers. Repertoires were generated with immunoSEQ multiplex PCR, while TCRdb's copy carries only in-frame clones and drops some. The data hold about 190,000 clones, with just under 75% observed a single time. This clonotype was sampled from a woman in her 30s in good health and CMV-seropositive. The sample consisted of PBMCs. The V and J genes are TRBV28 and TRBJ1-1, with 7 bases aligning to TRBD1. Here the CDR3 DNA reads TGTGCCAGCAGTGCTCCCTCGCGAGGGGGCCTGATGGCTTTCTTT. It encodes CASSAPSRGGLMAFF.